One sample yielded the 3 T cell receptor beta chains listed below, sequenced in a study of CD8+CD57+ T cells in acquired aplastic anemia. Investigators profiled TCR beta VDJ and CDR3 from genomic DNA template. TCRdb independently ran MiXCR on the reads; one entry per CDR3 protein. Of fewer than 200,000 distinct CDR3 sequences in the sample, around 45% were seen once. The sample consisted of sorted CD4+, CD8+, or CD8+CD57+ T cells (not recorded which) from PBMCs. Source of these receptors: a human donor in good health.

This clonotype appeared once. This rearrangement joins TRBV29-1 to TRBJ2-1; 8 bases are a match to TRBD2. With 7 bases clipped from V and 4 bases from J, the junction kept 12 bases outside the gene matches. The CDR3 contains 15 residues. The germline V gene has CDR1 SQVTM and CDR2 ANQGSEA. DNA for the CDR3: TGCAGCGCCCGCACTCAACTAGCGGAATACAATGAGCAGTTCTTC. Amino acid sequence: CSARTQLAEYNEQFF.

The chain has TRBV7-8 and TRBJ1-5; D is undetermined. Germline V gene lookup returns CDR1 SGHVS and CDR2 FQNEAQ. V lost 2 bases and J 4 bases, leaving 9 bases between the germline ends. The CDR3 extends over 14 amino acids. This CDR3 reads CASSLTEINQPQHF. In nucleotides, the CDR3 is TGTGCCAGCAGCTTAACAGAAATAAATCAGCCCCAGCATTTT.

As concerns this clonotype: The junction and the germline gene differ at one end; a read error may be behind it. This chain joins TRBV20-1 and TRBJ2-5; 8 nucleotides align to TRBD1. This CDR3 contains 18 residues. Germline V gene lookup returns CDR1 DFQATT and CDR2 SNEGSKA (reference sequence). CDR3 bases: TGCAGCGCTAGAGTCCCAGCCCGTAGACAGGGGCCGAAAGAGACCCAGTACTTC. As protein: CSARVPARRQGPKETQYF.